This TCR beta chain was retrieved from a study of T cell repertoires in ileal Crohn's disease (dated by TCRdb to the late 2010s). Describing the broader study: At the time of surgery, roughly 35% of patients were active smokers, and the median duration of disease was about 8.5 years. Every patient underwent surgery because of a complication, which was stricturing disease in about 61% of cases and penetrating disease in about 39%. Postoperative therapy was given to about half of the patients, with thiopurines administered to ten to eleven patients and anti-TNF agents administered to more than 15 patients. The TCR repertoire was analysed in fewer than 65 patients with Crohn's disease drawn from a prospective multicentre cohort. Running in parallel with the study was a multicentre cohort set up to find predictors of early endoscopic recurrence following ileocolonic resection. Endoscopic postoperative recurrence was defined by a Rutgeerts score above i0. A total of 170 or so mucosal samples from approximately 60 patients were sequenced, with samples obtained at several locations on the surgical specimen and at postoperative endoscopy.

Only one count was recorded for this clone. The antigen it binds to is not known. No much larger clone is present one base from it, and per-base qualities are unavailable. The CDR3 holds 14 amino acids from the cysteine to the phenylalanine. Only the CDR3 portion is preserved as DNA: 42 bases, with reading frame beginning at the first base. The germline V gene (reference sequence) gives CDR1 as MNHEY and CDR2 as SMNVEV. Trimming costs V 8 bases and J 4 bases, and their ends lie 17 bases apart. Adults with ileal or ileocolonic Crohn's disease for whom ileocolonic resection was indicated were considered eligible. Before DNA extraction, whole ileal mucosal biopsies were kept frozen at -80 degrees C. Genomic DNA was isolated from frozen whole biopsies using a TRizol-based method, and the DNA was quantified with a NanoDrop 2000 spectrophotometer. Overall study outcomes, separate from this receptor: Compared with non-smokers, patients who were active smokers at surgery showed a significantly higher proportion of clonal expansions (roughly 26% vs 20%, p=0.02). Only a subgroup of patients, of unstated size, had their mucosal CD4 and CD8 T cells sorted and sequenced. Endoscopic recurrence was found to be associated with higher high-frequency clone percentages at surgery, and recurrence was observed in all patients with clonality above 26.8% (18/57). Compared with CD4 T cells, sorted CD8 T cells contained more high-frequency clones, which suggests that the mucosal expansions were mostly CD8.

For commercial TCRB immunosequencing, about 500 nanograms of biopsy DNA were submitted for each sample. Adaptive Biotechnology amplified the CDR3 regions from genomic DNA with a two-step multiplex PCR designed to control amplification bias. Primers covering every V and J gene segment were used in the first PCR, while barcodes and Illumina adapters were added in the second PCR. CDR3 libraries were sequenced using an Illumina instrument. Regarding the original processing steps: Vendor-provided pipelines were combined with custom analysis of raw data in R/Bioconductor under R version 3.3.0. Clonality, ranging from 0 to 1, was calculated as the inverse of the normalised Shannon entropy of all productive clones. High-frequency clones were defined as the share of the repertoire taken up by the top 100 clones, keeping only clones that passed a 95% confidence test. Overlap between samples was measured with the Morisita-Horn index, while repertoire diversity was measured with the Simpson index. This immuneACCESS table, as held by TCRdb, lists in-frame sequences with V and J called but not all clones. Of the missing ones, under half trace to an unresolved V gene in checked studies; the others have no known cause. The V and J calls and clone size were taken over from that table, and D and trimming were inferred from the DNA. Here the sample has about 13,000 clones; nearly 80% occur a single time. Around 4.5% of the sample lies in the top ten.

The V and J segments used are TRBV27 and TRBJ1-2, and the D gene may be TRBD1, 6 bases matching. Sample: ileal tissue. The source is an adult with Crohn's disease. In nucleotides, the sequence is TGTGCCAGCCGACCAAGTAAAGGGGGCTATGGCTACACCTTC. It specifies CASRPSKGGYGYTF.